The table lists the clone carrying this TCR beta chain with a count of one. Trimming shortened V by 3 bases and J by 8 bases, and 21 bases separated the two germline ends. The CDR3 sequence is 16 residues long. CDR1 and CDR2 (germline): SGDLS, YYNGEE. The data derive from a study of OX40 agonist ivuxolimab in advanced cancers. Background on the study: Patients treated during dose escalation were battling hepatocellular carcinoma, melanoma, renal cell or head and neck cancer. Those enrolled were 82.7% male, with a mean age of around 58 years and ages from about 20 to 90.

Sequenced by immunoSEQ multiplex PCR; TCRdb stores in-frame clones only, minus some. The table includes 55,000 to 70,000 clones, 85% detected once. Sample: CD4+ or CD8+ T cells sorted from blood, taken in a trial of the OX40 agonist ivuxolimab. The rearrangement links TRBV9 to TRBJ2-4; TRBD2 is a possible D gene (5 bases). The TCR originated in an adult with an advanced solid tumor such as melanoma, head and neck, liver or kidney cancer. The DNA for the CDR3 is TGTGCCAGCAGCGCCAGAGGGCTCCTTCCGGAGGACATTCAGTACTTC. Translating gives CASSARGLLPEDIQYF.